What follows are 23 T cell receptor beta chains derived from one specimen sequenced in a study of blood T cell repertoires in COVID-19. Only in-frame clones appear in the TCRdb table, and some are missing; sequencing was by immunoSEQ multiplex PCR. The profile shows some 190,000 clones, 75% to 90% of them singletons. The sample taken for sequencing was peripheral blood. These TCRs come from a man aged 60-69 years with acute or convalescent COVID-19.

This clone was detected only once. The chain couples TRBV18 to TRBJ2-5, with D tentatively TRBD2 (5 bases). The ends were cut back, 3 bases at V and 3 bases at J, with 8 bases in the middle. The CDR3 has 13 residues. CDR1 is KGHSH and CDR2 is LQKENI in the germline V gene. This CDR3 reads CASSPREEETQYF. In DNA, the CDR3 is TGTGCCAGCTCACCGAGGGAAGAAGAGACCCAGTACTTC.

The chain carries TRBV2 and TRBJ1-1, with 8 bases fitting TRBD1. CDR3 length: 14 amino acids. V lost 8 bases, J lost 4 bases, and 9 bases stayed unmatched. Germline V gives CDR1 SNHLY, CDR2 FYNNEI. CDR3 amino acids: CASCARQGSTEAFF. CDR3 DNA: TGTGCCAGCTGCGCACGACAGGGGAGCACTGAAGCTTTCTTT.

The V and J genes are TRBV19 and TRBJ1-6; D remains unclear. The ends were cut back, 5 bases at V and 5 bases at J, with 10 bases in the middle. The CDR3 is 14 amino acids. Germline loops: CDR1 LNHDA, CDR2 SQIVND (reference sequence). The CDR3 DNA reads TGTGCCAGTAGTCCCCGTGGAGATAATTCACCCCTCCACTTT. Amino acid sequence: CASSPRGDNSPLHF.

The chain combines TRBV6-6 with TRBJ1-5, with TRBD1 matching 9 bases. The V gene end was trimmed by 6 bases and the J gene end by 7 bases; junction bases not matched to a gene: 10. Per the germline V gene, CDR1 is MNHNY and CDR2 is SVGAGI (reference sequence). The CDR3 contains 15 residues. The CDR3 DNA reads as TGTGCCAGCAGGAACACCGAGACAGGGGGGCAGCCCCAGCATTTT. This codes for CASRNTETGGQPQHF.

This clone was seen a handful of times. V gene TRBV30 combines with J gene TRBJ1-1; D uncertain. Trimming stripped 0 bases from V and 5 bases from J, with 10 bases between. The germline gives CDR1 GTSNPN, CDR2 SVGIG (reference sequence). CDR3 size: 13 residues. CDR3 protein: CAWSVFAGTEAFF. Here the CDR3 DNA reads TGTGCCTGGAGTGTATTCGCCGGTACTGAAGCTTTCTTT.

J is TRBJ2-7 and V is TRBV5-4; weak D call: TRBD2 (6 bases). Germline V CDR1 and CDR2: SGHNT, YYREEE (reference sequence). V lost 0 bases, J lost 7 bases, and 11 bases lay in between. The CDR3 runs to 13 residues. The chain's CDR3 is CASSLVVAGEQYF. The CDR3 DNA reads as TGTGCCAGCAGCTTGGTGGTTGCGGGAGAGCAGTACTTC.

Of note for this clone: This specimen includes other DNA sequences encoding the same CDR3. V and J are TRBV5-1 and TRBJ2-3, with 11 bases fitting TRBD2. The germline V gene has CDR1 SGHRS and CDR2 YFSETQ. J lost 3 bases, V lost 4 bases, and 4 bases had no gene match. The CDR3 extends over 15 amino acids. CDR3 sequence: CASSLGTSGTDTQYF. CDR3 in DNA: TGCGCCAGCAGCCTCGGGACTAGCGGTACAGATACGCAGTATTTT.

V gene TRBV10-2 combines with J gene TRBJ1-5; D uncertain. Deletions cut 2 bases from V and 2 bases from J, with 7 bases between. The germline V gene has CDR1 WSHSY and CDR2 SAAADI. This CDR3 region has 14 residues. DNA for the CDR3: TGCGCCAGCAGTGAGCAGGTTCGCAATCAGCCCCAGCATTTT. Translating gives CASSEQVRNQPQHF.

J is TRBJ1-3 and V is TRBV2; D may be TRBD1 (5 bases). V gave up 4 bases and J gave up 2 bases, with 12 bases separating them. Germline CDR1 reads SNHLY; CDR2 reads FYNNEI. The CDR3 loop spans 15 amino acids. This CDR3 is CASSGFGTAGNTIYF. In DNA, the CDR3 is TGTGCCAGCAGTGGGTTCGGGACTGCTGGAAACACCATATATTTT.

This clone appeared once. The chain combines TRBV5-5 with TRBJ2-7; 10 nucleotides align to TRBD2. This CDR3 has 15 residues. The V gene's germline CDR1 is SGHKS and CDR2 YYEKEE (reference sequence). Trimming took 4 bases from V and 1 from J; bases not matched to a gene: 5. The CDR3, as DNA: TGTGCCAGCAGCCACGGGACTAGCGTATCCTACGAGCAGTACTTC. Translated: CASSHGTSVSYEQYF. Filled out from reference TRBV5-5 and TRBJ2-7, the complete variable domain reads DAGVTQSPTHLIKTRGQQVTLRCSPISGHKSVSWYQQVLGQGPQFIFQYYEKEERGRGNFPDRFSARQFPNYSSELNVNALLLGDSALYLCASSHGTSVSYEQYFGPGTRLTVT.

The chain has TRBV7-9 and TRBJ2-7, with TRBD1 matching over 10 bases. The CDR3 extends over 15 amino acids. Germline CDR1 is SEHNR and CDR2 is FQNEAQ (reference sequence). Germline trimming cut 5 bases from V and 3 bases from J; bases unmatched to any gene: 7. As DNA, the CDR3 is TGTGCCAGCAGCCCCGACAGGGGGCGCGTCTACGAGCAGTACTTC. Its translation is CASSPDRGRVYEQYF.

The rearrangement joins TRBV29-1 to TRBJ1-5, with 7 positions matching TRBD1. V gave up 4 bases and J gave up 2 bases; unmatched junction bases: 17. Germline V CDR1 and CDR2: SQVTM, ANQGSEA. This CDR3 spans 18 amino acids. CDR3 nucleotides: TGCAGCGTTGCACTCGGCCCGAGGAATACAGGGGGCAATCAGCCCCAGCATTTT. Amino acid sequence: CSVALGPRNTGGNQPQHF.

The chain links TRBV7-3 to TRBJ2-1; TRBD2 is a possible D gene (5 bases). Germline loops: CDR1 SGHTA, CDR2 FQGTGA. This CDR3 is built from 14 residues. Trimming cost V 5 bases and J 0 bases, with 8 bases left between them. The CDR3 coding sequence is TGTGCCAGCAGCCGGGATGCCTCCTACAATGAGCAGTTCTTC. Protein product: CASSRDASYNEQFF. The full variable domain, completed using reference TRBV7-3 and TRBJ2-1, is GAGVSQTPSNKVTEKGKYVELRCDPISGHTALYWYRQSLGQGPEFLIYFQGTGAADDSGLPNDRFFAVRPEGSVSTLKIQRTERGDSAVYLCASSRDASYNEQFFGPGTRLTVL.

The chain carries TRBV2 and TRBJ1-2; 12 bases align to TRBD1. V lost 5 bases and J lost 8; bases outside the gene matches: 12. Per germline, CDR1 SNHLY and CDR2 FYNNEI. There are 16 residues in the CDR3. For the CDR3, the DNA is TGTGCCAGCAGTTTCCGGGACAGGGGGCGCGATGGAGGCTACACCTTC. Protein product: CASSFRDRGRDGGYTF.

As DNA, the CDR3 is TGCGCCAGCAGCCAAGGCCGAATGACAGACATCTATGGCTACACCTTC. Translated, it gives CASSQGRMTDIYGYTF. J is TRBJ1-2 and V is TRBV4-1, with D possibly TRBD1 on 5 matching bases. V dropped 1 base and J dropped 4 bases, with 16 bases sitting between them. Germline V CDR1 and CDR2: MGHRA, YSYEKL. The length of the CDR3 is 16 residues.

J is TRBJ1-6 and V is TRBV5-6; D is unclear. From germline, CDR1 is SGHDT and CDR2 YYEEEE. The CDR3 runs 16 residues. Trimming stripped 4 bases from V and 9 bases from J, with 20 bases between. The CDR3 loop reads CASSLRAHNARSPLHF. As DNA, the CDR3 is TGTGCCAGCAGCCTGAGGGCACATAATGCGCGTTCACCCCTCCACTTT.

This clone appeared a single time. The chain is built from TRBV5-5 and TRBJ1-6, with D possibly matching TRBD1 (5 bases). The CDR3 extends over 16 amino acids. Germline assignment: CDR1 SGHKS and CDR2 YYEKEE (reference sequence). V was trimmed by 5 bases and J by 10 bases, leaving 22 bases between them. DNA of the CDR3: TGTGCCAGCAGGGGGGTACCCCCGGGGGTTTCATCACCCCTCCACTTT. Residues: CASRGVPPGVSSPLHF.

Note on this clone: Distinct nucleotide sequences in the sample also encode this CDR3. This chain joins TRBV2 and TRBJ2-1, with 9 positions matching TRBD2. Losses at the gene ends were 5 bases for V and 4 bases for J; bases not matched to a gene: 3. The CDR3 contains 14 residues. CDR1 is SNHLY, CDR2 FYNNEI, per germline. CDR3 coding DNA: TGTGCCAGCAGTAGGCTAGCGGGGTACAATGAGCAGTTCTTC. This gives the protein CASSRLAGYNEQFF.

The chain joins TRBV30 to TRBJ1-1; D remains ambiguous. Germline V gives CDR1 GTSNPN, CDR2 SVGIG (reference sequence). V lost 5 bases and J lost 2, with 18 bases in between. The CDR3 length is 15 residues. The CDR3 nucleotides are TGTGCCTGGGGGCCGGGAGGCGGAAGAAACACTGAAGCTTTCTTT. As protein: CAWGPGGGRNTEAFF.

This clone was seen once. V is TRBV6-6 and J is TRBJ1-5; D call uncertain. The V and J ends lost 2 bases and 4 bases respectively, with 6 bases between them. The germline CDR1 and CDR2 sequences are MNHNY and SVGAGI (reference sequence). The length of the CDR3 is 13 residues. CDR3 bases: TGTGCCAGCAGTTACGAGCTTAATCAGCCCCAGCATTTT. This sequence encodes CASSYELNQPQHF.

The chain employs TRBV7-3 and TRBJ2-1; no clear D gene. Germline V gene data show CDR1 as SGHTA and CDR2 as FQGTGA. The CDR3 is made up of 13 amino acids. The V gene lost 1 base and the J gene lost 6 bases, with 7 bases spanning the gap. The CDR3 sequence is CASSLMVSNEQFF. The CDR3 nucleotides read TGTGCCAGCAGCTTAATGGTTAGCAATGAGCAGTTCTTC. The full variable domain, rest sourced from reference TRBV7-3 and TRBJ2-1, is GAGVSQTPSNKVTEKGKYVELRCDPISGHTALYWYRQSLGQGPEFLIYFQGTGAADDSGLPNDRFFAVRPEGSVSTLKIQRTERGDSAVYLCASSLMVSNEQFFGPGTRLTVL.

The chain joins TRBV5-4 to TRBJ2-7, with 7 bases lining up with TRBD1. The CDR3 sequence is 12 residues long. V lost 2 bases, J lost 13 bases, and 9 bases stayed unmatched. Germline CDR1 is SGHNT and CDR2 is YYREEE (reference sequence). In nucleotides, the CDR3 is TGTGCCAGCAGCTTTCCGCAGGGGGTCCTTTACTTC. As protein: CASSFPQGVLYF.

The sample holds one count of this clone. V and J are TRBV5-6 and TRBJ2-1; 13 bases are shared with TRBD2. The CDR3 runs 19 residues. The junction had 11 bases not matched to a gene; V was cut back by 3 bases and J by 2 bases. Germline V CDR1 and CDR2: SGHDT, YYEEEE. The CDR3: CASSSRTSGRGSTYNEQFF. CDR3 DNA sequence: TGTGCCAGCAGCTCCCGTACTAGCGGGAGGGGGAGCACCTACAATGAGCAGTTCTTC.